A selection of T cell receptor beta chains follows, all from one sample in a study of identifying expanded T cells in peripheral blood. Measured with immunoSEQ multiplex PCR; TCRdb has only the in-frame clones, and not every one. The sample holds around 85,000 clones; more than 75% are singletons and the top ten take roughly 19%. Source material: blood. The receptor set was obtained from a person between 18 and 75 years old in good health. Each CDR3 is given with its conserved first and last residue. A D gene is named only where the DNA matches it firmly. Size is stated for part of the rows, as once, few or many counts, or as a class when the clone is expanded.

size,D,J,V,DNA,CDR3
few,-,TRBJ1-5,TRBV4-3,TGCGCCAGCAGCCAAGAGAACTATAGCAATCAGCCCCAGCATTTT,CASSQENYSNQPQHF
-,-,TRBJ2-5,TRBV6-5,TGTGCCAGCAGTTCCCTTGGGGGGCAAGAGACCCAGTACTTC,CASSSLGGQETQYF
once,-,TRBJ2-7,TRBV7-2,TGTGCCAGCAGCTCTGGCGTACAGGGTTATGCCTACGAGCAGTACTTC,CASSSGVQGYAYEQYF
-,TRBD1,TRBJ2-5,TRBV2,TGTGCCAGGAACCTGGGACAGGGCCAAGAGACCCAGTACTTC,CARNLGQGQETQYF
once,TRBD2,TRBJ2-4,TRBV4-2,TGTGCCAGCAGCCACCCACTAGCGGGGGGGCCTTCGGGGGAAGCGGCCAAAAACATTCAGTACTTC,CASSHPLAGGPSGEAAKNIQYF
-,-,TRBJ2-7,TRBV19,TGTGCCAGTAGTGTGTCCGGACGGGGACGCTACGAGCAGTACTTC,CASSVSGRGRYEQYF
-,TRBD1,TRBJ1-3,TRBV7-2,TGTGCCAGCAGCTTAGTTTCAGGGGGAGCTGGAAACACCATATATTTT,CASSLVSGGAGNTIYF
-,-,TRBJ1-4,TRBV30,TGTGCCTGGAGTGCAGGGGCAACAACTAATGAAAAACTGTTTTTT,CAWSAGATTNEKLFF
once,TRBD1,TRBJ2-1,TRBV5-1,TGCGCCAGCAGCTCCATCACCACGACAGGGAATGAGCAGTTCTTC,CASSSITTTGNEQFF
-,-,TRBJ1-2,TRBV28,TGTGCCAGCAGTCCTCTAGACAGCCCGAGAGGCTACACCTTC,CASSPLDSPRGYTF
-,TRBD1,TRBJ2-5,TRBV5-4,TGTGCCAGCAATCGACAGGGGCAAGAGACCCAGTACTTC,CASNRQGQETQYF
-,TRBD2,TRBJ2-5,TRBV7-8,TGTGCCAGCAGTCATTGGGGCAGCGGGGGCGAAACCTACCAAGAGACCCAGTACTTC,CASSHWGSGGETYQETQYF
-,-,TRBJ2-5,TRBV28,TGTGCCAGCAGCCCTCCGCCGGGGGCCAAGGGTATATGGTCTCAGTACTTC,CASSPPPGAKGIWSQYF
-,TRBD1,TRBJ1-2,TRBV7-2,TGTGCCAGCAGCCCGCGGACAGGGGGCTACTATGGCTACACCTTC,CASSPRTGGYYGYTF
-,-,TRBJ2-3,TRBV30,TGTGCCTGGAGACCTTCCGGACGGGGGAGCACAGATACGCAGTATTTT,CAWRPSGRGSTDTQYF